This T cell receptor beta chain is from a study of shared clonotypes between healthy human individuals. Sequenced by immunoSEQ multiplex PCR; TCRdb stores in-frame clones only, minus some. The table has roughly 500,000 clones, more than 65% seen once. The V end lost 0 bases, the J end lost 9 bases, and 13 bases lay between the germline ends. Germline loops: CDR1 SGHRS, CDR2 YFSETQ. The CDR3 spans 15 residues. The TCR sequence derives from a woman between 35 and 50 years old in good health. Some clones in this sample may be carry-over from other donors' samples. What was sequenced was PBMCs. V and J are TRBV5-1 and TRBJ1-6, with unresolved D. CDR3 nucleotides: TGCGCCAGCAGCTTGGGCCGTGGGGTACCTTCACCCCTCCACTTT. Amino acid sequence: CASSLGRGVPSPLHF. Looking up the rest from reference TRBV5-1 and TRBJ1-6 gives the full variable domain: KAGVTQTPRYLIKTRGQQVTLSCSPISGHRSVSWYQQTPGQGLQFLFEYFSETQRNKGNFPGRFSGRQFSNSRSEMNVSTLELGDSALYLCASSLGRGVPSPLHFGNGTRLTVT.